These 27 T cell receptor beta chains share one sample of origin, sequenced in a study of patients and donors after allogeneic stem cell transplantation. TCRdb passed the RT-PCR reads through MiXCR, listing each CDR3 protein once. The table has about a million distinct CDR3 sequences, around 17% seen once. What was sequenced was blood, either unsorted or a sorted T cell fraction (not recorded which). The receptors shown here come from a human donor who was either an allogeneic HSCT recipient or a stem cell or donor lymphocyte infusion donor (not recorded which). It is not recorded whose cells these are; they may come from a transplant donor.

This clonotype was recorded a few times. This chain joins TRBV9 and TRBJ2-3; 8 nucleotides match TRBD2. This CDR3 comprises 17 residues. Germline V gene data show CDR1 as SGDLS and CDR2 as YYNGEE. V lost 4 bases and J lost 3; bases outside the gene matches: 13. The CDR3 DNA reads TGTGCCAGCAGCAGTCCTGTACAGCGGGGGTATACAGATACGCAGTATTTT. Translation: CASSSPVQRGYTDTQYF.

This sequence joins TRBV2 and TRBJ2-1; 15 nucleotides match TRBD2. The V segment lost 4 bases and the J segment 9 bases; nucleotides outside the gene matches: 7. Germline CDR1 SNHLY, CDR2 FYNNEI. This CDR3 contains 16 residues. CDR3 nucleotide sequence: TGTGCCAGCAGTGCCCGGACTAGCGGGAGGGCTGGTGAGCAGTTCTTC. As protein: CASSARTSGRAGEQFF.

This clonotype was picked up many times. The DNA for the CDR3 is TGTGCCAGCAGTTTGGATGGCACCATATATTTT. It is translated as CASSLDGTIYF. This chain uses TRBV12-3 or TRBV12-4 with TRBJ1-3, with D unclear. The CDR3 is 11 amino acids. V was cut by 3 bases and J by 9 bases, with 6 bases left in between.

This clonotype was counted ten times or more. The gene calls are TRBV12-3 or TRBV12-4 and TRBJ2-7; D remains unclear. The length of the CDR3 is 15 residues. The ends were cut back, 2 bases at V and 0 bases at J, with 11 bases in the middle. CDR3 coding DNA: TGTGCCAGCAGTTTAACTGGGGAAAGCTCCTACGAGCAGTACTTC. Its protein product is CASSLTGESSYEQYF.

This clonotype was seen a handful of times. The CDR3 loop is CASSPISGPNTEAFF. CDR3 DNA sequence: TGTGCCAGCAGCCCTATCTCAGGGCCGAACACTGAAGCTTTCTTT. This chain joins TRBV12-3 or TRBV12-4 and TRBJ1-1, with D possibly matching TRBD1 (5 bases). The CDR3 extends over 15 amino acids. The germline V and J ends were trimmed by 6 bases and 1 base, with 15 bases remaining between them.

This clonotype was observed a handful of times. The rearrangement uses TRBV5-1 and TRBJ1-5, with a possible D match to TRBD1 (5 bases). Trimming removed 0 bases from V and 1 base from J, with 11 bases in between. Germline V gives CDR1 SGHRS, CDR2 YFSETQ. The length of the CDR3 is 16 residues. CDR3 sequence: CASSLGTGESNQPQHF. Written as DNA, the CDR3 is TGCGCCAGCAGCTTGGGAACAGGAGAGAGCAATCAGCCCCAGCATTTT.

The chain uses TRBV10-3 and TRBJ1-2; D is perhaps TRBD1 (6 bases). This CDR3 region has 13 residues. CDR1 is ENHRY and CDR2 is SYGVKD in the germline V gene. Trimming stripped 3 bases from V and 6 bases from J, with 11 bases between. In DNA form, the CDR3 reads TGTGCCATCAGTGACGGGGGGCGGAATGGCTACACCTTC. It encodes CAISDGGRNGYTF.

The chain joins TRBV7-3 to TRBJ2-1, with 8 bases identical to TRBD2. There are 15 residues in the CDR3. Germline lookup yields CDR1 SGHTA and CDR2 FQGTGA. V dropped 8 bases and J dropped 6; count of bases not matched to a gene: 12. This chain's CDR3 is CASGRGGLTGNEQFF. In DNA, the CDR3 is TGTGCCAGCGGCCGGGGGGGGCTCACTGGCAATGAGCAGTTCTTC. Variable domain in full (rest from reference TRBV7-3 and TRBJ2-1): GAGVSQTPSNKVTEKGKYVELRCDPISGHTALYWYRQSLGQGPEFLIYFQGTGAADDSGLPNDRFFAVRPEGSVSTLKIQRTERGDSAVYLCASGRGGLTGNEQFFGPGTRLTVL.

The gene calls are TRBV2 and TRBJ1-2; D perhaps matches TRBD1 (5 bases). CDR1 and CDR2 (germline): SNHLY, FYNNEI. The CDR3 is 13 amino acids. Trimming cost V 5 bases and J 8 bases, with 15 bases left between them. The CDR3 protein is CASSSLGLGGYTF. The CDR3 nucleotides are TGTGCCAGCAGTTCTTTGGGACTTGGGGGCTACACCTTC. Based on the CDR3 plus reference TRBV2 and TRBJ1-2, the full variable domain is EPEVTQTPSHQVTQMGQEVILRCVPISNHLYFYWYRQILGQKVEFLVSFYNNEISEKSEIFDDQFSVERPDGSNFTLKIRSTKLEDSAMYFCASSSLGLGGYTFGSGTRLTVV.

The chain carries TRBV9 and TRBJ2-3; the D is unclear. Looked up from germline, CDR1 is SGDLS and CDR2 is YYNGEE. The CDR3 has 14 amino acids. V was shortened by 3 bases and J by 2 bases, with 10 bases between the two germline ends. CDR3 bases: TGTGCCAGCAGCGCCCAATCCTACACAGATACGCAGTATTTT. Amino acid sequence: CASSAQSYTDTQYF.

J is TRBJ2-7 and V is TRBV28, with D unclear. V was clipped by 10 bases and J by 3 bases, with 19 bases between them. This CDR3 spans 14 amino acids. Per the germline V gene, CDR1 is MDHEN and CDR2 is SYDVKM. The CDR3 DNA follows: TGTGCCACCGTCCCACAGAGAAAGTTCTACGAGCAGTACTTC. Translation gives CATVPQRKFYEQYF. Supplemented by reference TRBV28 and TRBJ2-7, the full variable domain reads DVKVTQSSRYLVKRTGEKVFLECVQDMDHENMFWYRQDPGLGLRLIYFSYDVKMKEKGDIPEGYSVSREKKERFSLILESASTNQTSMYLCATVPQRKFYEQYFGPGTRLTVT.

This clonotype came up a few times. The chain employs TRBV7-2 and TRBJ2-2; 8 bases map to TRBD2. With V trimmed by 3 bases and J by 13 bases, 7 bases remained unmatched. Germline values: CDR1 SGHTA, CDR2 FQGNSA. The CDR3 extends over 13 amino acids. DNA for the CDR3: TGTGCCAGCAGCTTTGCTAGCGGGTGGGGGCTGTTTTTT. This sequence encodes CASSFASGWGLFF.

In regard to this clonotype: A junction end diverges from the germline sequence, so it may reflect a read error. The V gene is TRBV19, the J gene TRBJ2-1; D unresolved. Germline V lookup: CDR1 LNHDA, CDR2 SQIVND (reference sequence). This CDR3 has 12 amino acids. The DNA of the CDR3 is TGTGCCAGTAGTATATTGGGCAATGAGAAGTTCTTC. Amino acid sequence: CASSILGNEKFF.

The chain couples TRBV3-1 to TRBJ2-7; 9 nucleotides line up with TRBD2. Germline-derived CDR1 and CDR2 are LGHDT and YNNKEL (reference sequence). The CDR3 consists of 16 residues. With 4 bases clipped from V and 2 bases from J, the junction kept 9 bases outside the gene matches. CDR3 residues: CASSPPSGANPYEQYF. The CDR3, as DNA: TGTGCCAGCAGCCCCCCTAGCGGGGCCAACCCCTACGAGCAGTACTTC.

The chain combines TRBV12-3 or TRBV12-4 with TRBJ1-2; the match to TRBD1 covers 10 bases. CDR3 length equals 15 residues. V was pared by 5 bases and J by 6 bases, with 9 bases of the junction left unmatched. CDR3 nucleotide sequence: TGTGCCAGCAGTCCCTGGGACAGGGGCTTGGATGGCTACACCTTC. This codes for CASSPWDRGLDGYTF.

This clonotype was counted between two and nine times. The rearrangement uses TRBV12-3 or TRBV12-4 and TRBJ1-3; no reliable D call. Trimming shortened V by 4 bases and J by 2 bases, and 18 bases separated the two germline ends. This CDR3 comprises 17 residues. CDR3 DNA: TGTGCCAGCAGTTCTGATCTAACTCGGGCTACTGGAAACACCATATATTTT. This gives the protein CASSSDLTRATGNTIYF.

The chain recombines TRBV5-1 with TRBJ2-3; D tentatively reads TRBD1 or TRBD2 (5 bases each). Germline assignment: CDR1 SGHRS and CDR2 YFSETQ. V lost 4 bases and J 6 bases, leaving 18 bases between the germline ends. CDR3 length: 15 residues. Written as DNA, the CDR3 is TGCGCCAGCAGCAACCAGGGACGGCCATGGGATACGCAGTATTTT. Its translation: CASSNQGRPWDTQYF.

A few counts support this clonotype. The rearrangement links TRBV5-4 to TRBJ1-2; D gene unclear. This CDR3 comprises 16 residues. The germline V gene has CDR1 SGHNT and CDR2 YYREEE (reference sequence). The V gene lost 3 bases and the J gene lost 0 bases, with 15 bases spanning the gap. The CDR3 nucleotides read TGTGCCAGCAGCTCGGATTATCGGTCGGCTAACTATGGCTACACCTTC. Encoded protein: CASSSDYRSANYGYTF.

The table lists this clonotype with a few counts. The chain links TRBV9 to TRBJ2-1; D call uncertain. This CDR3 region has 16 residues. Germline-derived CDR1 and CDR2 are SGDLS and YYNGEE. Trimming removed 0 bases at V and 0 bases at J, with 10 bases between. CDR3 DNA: TGTGCCAGCAGCGTAGTTAGCCGGAGCTCCTACAATGAGCAGTTCTTC. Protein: CASSVVSRSSYNEQFF.

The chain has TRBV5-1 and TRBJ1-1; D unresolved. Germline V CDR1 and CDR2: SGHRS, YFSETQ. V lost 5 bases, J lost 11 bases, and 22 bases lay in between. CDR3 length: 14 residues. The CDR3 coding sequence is TGCGCCAGCAGACTGACACCGTTGGTATCGGGGGCTTTCTTT. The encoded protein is CASRLTPLVSGAFF.

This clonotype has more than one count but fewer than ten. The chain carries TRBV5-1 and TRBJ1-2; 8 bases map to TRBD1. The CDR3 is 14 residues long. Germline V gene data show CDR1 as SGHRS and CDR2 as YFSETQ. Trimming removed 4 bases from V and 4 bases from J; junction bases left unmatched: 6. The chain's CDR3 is CASSPPDRAYGYTF. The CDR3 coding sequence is TGCGCCAGCAGCCCGCCGGACAGGGCCTATGGCTACACCTTC.

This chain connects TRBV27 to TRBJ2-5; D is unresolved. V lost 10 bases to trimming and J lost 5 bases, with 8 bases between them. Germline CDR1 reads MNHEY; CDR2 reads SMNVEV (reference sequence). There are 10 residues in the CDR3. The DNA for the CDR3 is TGTGCCAATCCGCCCGAGACCCAGTACTTC. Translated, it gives CANPPETQYF.

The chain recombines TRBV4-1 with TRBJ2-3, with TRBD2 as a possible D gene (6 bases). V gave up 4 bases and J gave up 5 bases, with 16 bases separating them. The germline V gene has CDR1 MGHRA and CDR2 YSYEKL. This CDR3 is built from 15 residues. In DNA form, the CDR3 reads TGCGCCAGCAGCCTCAGGGACTCCGAGGGAGATACGCAGTATTTT. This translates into CASSLRDSEGDTQYF.

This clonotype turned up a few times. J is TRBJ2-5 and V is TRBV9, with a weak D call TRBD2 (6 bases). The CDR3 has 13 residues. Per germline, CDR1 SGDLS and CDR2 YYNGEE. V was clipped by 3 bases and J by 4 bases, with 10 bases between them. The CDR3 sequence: CASSAGVRETQYF. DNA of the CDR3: TGTGCCAGCAGCGCGGGAGTCCGAGAGACCCAGTACTTC. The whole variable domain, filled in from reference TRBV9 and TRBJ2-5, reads DSGVTQTPKHLITATGQRVTLRCSPRSGDLSVYWYQQSLDQGLQFLIQYYNGEERAKGNILERFSAQQFPDLHSELNLSSLELGDSALYFCASSAGVRETQYFGPGTRLLVL.

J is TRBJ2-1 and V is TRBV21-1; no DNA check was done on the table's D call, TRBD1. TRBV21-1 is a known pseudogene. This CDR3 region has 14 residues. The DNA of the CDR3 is TGTGCCAGCAGCACCCCCGACAGCAGGAATGAGCAGTTCTTC. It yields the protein CASSTPDSRNEQFF.

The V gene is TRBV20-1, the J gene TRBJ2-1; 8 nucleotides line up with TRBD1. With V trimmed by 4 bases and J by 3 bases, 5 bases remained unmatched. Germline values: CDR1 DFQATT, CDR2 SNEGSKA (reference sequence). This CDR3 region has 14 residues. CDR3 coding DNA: TGCAGTGCTACGACAGGGGTCAACTACAATGAGCAGTTCTTC. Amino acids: CSATTGVNYNEQFF.

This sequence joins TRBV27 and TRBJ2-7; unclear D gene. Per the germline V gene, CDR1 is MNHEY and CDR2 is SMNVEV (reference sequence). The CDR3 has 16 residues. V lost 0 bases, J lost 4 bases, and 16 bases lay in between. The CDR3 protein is CASSLSWSKGTYEQYF. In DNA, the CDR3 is TGTGCCAGCAGTTTATCGTGGAGTAAGGGAACGTACGAGCAGTACTTC.